This TCR beta chain was documented in a study of CD8+ T cells in alopecia areata (dated by TCRdb to the late 2010s). The study in broad terms: Treated patients were enrolled in an open-label pilot trial of oral tofacitinib, 5 to 10 mg twice daily, for moderate-to-severe alopecia areata. Patients stayed on tofacitinib for 6 to 18 months and then had 6 months of follow-up off drug so that delayed response and recurrence could be assessed. For the treated patients, the SALT score, which quantifies what percentage of scalp surface area is affected, served as the measure of disease severity. High-throughput TCRbeta sequencing was used to examine T cell clonal expansion in alopecia areata in both the C3H/HeJ mouse model and human patients. In humans, TCRbeta sequencing was performed on scalp tissue and on sorted CD4+ and CD8+ peripheral blood T cells from healthy controls and from patients with patchy or totalis/universalis alopecia areata. Biopsies were taken from tofacitinib-treated patients at baseline and again at 4 and 24 weeks into treatment, and several of those patients also had a later scalp biopsy. Scalp clonality was compared across normal scalp (n=4), patchy alopecia areata scalp (n=8), and alopecia totalis/universalis scalp (n=8). RNA came from the PAXgene miRNA kit for fixed scalp, the miRNeasy kit for PBMCs, and the RNeasy kit for mouse skin. Amplification of TCRbeta CDR3 regions was done by immunoSEQ multiplex PCR using 35 Vbeta forward primers and 13 Jbeta reverse primers. What the work shows at the level of the full study, not this receptor alone: During tofacitinib treatment, many expanded lesional clones stuck around in both scalp and blood, and this persistence may partly explain why relapse happens after treatment is stopped. With tofacitinib, both scalp clonality and the number of expanded CD8+ clones among the top 100 scalp clones went down significantly. Shared TCR sequences between patients were less evident than in mice, which may be partly attributable to HLA diversity in the patient population. Because the treated cohort was small and included a single nonresponder, larger studies are needed to assess links between baseline CD8+ expansion and response. Compared with normal scalp, lesional scalp, particularly in alopecia totalis/universalis, had higher clonality and more expanded CD8+ clones, which suggests antigenic drive. Scalp TCR repertoire analysis is complicated because resident alphabeta T cells in normal human skin are also sequenced, whereas mouse skin is dominated by gammadelta T cells.

The method behind the library was the immunoSEQ multiplex PCR assay. RNA was extracted from all samples and reverse transcribed into cDNA as template for TCR sequencing. SuperScript III was used for first-strand cDNA synthesis, primed with a 2:1 mix of oligo-dT and random hexamers. A synthetic immune receptor repertoire was used to gauge amplification bias, and whatever bias remained was removed computationally. The paper's processing steps were these. Raw reads were preprocessed to remove errors, and CDR3 was defined by IMGT conventions from the conserved cysteine to phenylalanine. Clonality was computed as 1 minus the Shannon entropy, with the entropy normalized by log2 of the number of productive unique TCRs. Whether scalp clones were CD4 or CD8 was inferred by matching scalp TCRbeta sequences against CD4 and CD8 repertoires sorted from blood. Entries here come from immuneACCESS through TCRdb and include only in-frame sequences with V and J called. Some clones fail to appear in such tables; in the studies checked, an unresolved V gene covers under half of the shortfall, and the cause of the remainder is unknown. From that table come the V and J calls and clone size; the DNA was used to work out D and trimming. This sample has approximately 180,000 clones in its table, and approximately 67% of those were observed once. The ten biggest clones cover approximately 1.3% of the sample.

Explained via the paper, the treatment or condition label denotes: oral pan-JAK inhibitor, 5-10 mg twice daily. Lesional scalp punch biopsies and peripheral blood were obtained from alopecia areata patients. PBMCs were isolated by density centrifugation and stained for CD3, CD4 and CD8, and CD4+ and CD8+ T cells were sorted on a FACSAria. V is cut back by 2 bases and J by 7 bases, with 3 bases in the junction unmatched. Spanning cysteine to phenylalanine, the CDR3 consists of 14 amino acids. The kept DNA is CDR3 alone, 42 bases in frame from the first base. The germline V gene supplies CDR1 SGHDT and CDR2 YYEEEE. Turning to this clone: Its recognized antigen is unknown. Base qualities are not provided; no much larger clone lies one nucleotide away.

The sequence came from a human donor with alopecia areata. Specimen: CD4+ T cells sorted from blood, collected at approximately week 50, from a patient treated with tofacitinib. The chain joins TRBV5-6 to TRBJ1-4; a stretch of 9 junction bases matches TRBD1. Here the CDR3 is given as CASSFGTGTEKLFF. The bases are TGTGCCAGCAGCTTCGGGACAGGGACTGAAAAACTGTTTTTT.